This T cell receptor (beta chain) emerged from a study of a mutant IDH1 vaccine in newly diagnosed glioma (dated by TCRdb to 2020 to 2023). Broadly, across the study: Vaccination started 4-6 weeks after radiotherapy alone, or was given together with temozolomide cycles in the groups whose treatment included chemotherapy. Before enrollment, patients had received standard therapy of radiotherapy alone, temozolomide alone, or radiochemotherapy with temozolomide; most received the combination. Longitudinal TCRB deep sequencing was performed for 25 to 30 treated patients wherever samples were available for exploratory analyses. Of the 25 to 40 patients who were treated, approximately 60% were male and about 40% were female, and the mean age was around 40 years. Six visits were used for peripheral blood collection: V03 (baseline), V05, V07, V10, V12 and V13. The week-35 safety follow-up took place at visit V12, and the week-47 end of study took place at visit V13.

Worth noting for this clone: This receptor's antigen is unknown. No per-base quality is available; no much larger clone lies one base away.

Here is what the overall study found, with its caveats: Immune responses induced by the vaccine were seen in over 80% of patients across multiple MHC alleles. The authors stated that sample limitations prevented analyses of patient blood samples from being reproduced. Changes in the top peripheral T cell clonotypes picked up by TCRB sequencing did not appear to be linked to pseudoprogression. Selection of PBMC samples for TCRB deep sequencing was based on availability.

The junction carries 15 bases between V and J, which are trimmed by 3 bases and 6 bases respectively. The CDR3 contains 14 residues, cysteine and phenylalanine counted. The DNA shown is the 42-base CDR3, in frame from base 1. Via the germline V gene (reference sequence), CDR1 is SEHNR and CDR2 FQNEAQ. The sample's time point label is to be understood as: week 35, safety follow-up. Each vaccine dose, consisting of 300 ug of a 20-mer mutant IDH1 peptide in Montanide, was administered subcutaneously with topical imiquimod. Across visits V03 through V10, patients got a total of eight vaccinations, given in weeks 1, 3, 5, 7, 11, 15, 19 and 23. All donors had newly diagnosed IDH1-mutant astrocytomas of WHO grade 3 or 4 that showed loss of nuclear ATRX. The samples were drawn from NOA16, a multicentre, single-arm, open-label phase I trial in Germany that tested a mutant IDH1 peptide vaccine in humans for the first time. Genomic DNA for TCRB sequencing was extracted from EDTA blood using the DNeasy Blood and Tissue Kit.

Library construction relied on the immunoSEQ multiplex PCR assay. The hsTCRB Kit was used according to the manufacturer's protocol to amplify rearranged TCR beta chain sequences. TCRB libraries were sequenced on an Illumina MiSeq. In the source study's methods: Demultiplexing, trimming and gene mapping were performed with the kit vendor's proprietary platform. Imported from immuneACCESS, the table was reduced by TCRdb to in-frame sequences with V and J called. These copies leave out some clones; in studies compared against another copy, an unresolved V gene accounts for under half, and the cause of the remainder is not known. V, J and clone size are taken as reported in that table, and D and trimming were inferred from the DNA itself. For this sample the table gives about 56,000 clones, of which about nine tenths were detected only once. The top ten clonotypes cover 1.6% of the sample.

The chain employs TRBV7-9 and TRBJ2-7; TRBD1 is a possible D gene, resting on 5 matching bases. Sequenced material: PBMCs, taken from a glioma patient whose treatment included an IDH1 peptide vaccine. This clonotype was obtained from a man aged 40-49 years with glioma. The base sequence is TGTGCCAGCAGCTTCGTCCCAGGGTGGGGCGAGCAGTACTTC. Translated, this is CASSFVPGWGEQYF.